This T cell receptor beta chain was profiled in a study of OX40 agonist ivuxolimab in advanced cancers. Study overall: A mean age of around 66 years, range about 20 to 85, was recorded, and about 83% were male. Participants could have had prior anti-PD-1, anti-PD-L1 or anti-CTLA-4 therapy, and less than 45% had some.

The CDR3 is made up of 16 amino acids. Germline values: CDR1 SGHNT, CDR2 YENEEA. The trim removed 3 bases at V and 4 bases at J, leaving 6 bases unmatched. Libraries were prepared by immunoSEQ multiplex PCR; TCRdb keeps only in-frame clonotypes and omits some of them. The top ten clones hold over 1.5% of a sample with roughly 49,000 clones, roughly 80% of them seen once. The study's findings and limits: Dosing at 0.1 to 3.0 mg/kg was accompanied by clonal expansion of CD4+ and CD8+ blood T cells by week 6. The authors also found low normalized T-cell clonal expansion in some nonresponders.

In regard to this clone: The antigen is undetermined.

The receptor was derived from an adult with an advanced solid tumor such as melanoma, head and neck, liver or kidney cancer. The sequencing used CD4+ or CD8+ T cells sorted from blood, collected in a trial of the OX40 agonist ivuxolimab. The chain couples TRBV11-3 to TRBJ2-2; 9 bases map to TRBD1. The CDR3 reads CASSFGTGFSTGELFF. The DNA of the CDR3 is TGTGCCAGCAGCTTTGGGACAGGGTTTTCCACCGGGGAGCTGTTTTTT. Complete variable domain (other parts from reference TRBV11-3 and TRBJ2-2): EAGVVQSPRYKIIEKKQPVAFWCNPISGHNTLYWYLQNLGQGPELLIRYENEEAVDDSQLPKDRFSAERLKGVDSTLKIQPAELGDSAVYLCASSFGTGFSTGELFFGEGSRLTVL.